These T cell receptor beta chains were read from a single sample in a study of control samples from healthy donors and cancer patients. TCRdb's copy holds only in-frame clones and misses some; the assay was immunoSEQ multiplex PCR. The profile shows approximately 170,000 clones, roughly 89% of them singletons. The sequenced sample was blood. These receptors were taken from a woman aged 25 to 39 in good health. Both conserved end residues are part of each CDR3. Not every row has a clone size; where given, it reads once, few, many or a size class.

NA TRBJ1-5 TRBV7-2 CASSPTAVQPQHF
NA TRBJ2-7 TRBV2 CASRKLAGGYEQYF
NA TRBJ2-7 TRBV7-9 CASSFLAGLSYEQYF
NA TRBJ2-1 TRBV2 CASRGLPNEQFF
NA TRBJ2-1 TRBV4-1 CASSHEGGRYNEQFF
NA TRBJ2-1 TRBV10-3 CAIKRASGGSIYNEQFF
NA TRBJ2-3 TRBV7-2 CASSPRPKTSGSSTDTQYF
NA TRBJ2-1 TRBV28 CASSLSRGYNEQFF
NA TRBJ1-2 TRBV9 CASSPGQGVDGYTF
NA TRBJ1-1 TRBV2 CASSGTLNTEAFF
few TRBJ2-7 TRBV7-8 CASSSRDRSSYEQYF
many TRBJ1-3 TRBV5-1 CASSMSSGNTIYF
NA TRBJ1-5 TRBV2 CASSGGALNQPQHF
NA TRBJ1-4 TRBV18 CASSPRATNEKLFF
NA TRBJ1-5 TRBV19 CASSIPSNQPQHF
NA TRBJ2-6 TRBV3-1/TRBV3-2 CASSQDAGDRVSGANVLTF
NA TRBJ2-1 TRBV11-3 CASSLEGGRWQFF
NA TRBJ2-7 TRBV7-8 CASSLTTDEQYF
NA TRBJ1-1 TRBV7-9 CASGTGGTEAFF
once TRBJ2-3 TRBV6-5 CASSYGTSGDTQYF
NA TRBJ2-5 TRBV2 CASRVQVSQETQYF
NA TRBJ1-1 TRBV30 CAWSVGRGLMNTEAFF
NA TRBJ2-6 TRBV6-5 CASSRDSSGANVLTF
NA TRBJ1-1 TRBV7-9 CASSFVGAIGNTEAFF
NA TRBJ2-2 TRBV5-1 CASSLVRTNTGELFF
NA TRBJ1-6 TRBV7-8 CASSLQVNSPLHF
NA TRBJ1-5 TRBV6-5 CASRTDRYSNQPQHF
few TRBJ1-5 TRBV24-1 CATSDSNQPQHF
few TRBJ2-6 TRBV6-1 CASSDVGGSGANVLTF
once TRBJ1-2 TRBV5-5 CASSLVGGADGYTF
NA TRBJ2-2 TRBV5-4 CASSLAGVTGELFF
NA TRBJ1-2 TRBV20-1 CSARQGGGYTF
NA TRBJ1-1 TRBV12-3/TRBV12-4 CASSLGGAGEAFF